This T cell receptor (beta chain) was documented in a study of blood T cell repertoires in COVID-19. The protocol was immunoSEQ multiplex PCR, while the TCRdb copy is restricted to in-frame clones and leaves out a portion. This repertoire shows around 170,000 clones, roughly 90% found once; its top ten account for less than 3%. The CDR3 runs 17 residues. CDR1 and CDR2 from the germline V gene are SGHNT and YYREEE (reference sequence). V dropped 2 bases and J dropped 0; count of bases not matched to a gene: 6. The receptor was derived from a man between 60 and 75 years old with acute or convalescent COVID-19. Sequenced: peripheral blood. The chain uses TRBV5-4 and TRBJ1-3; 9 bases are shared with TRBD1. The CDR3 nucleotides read TGTGCCAGCAGCTTAACAGGGGGCTCCTCCTCTGGAAACACCATATATTTT. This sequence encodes CASSLTGGSSSGNTIYF.